This T cell receptor beta chain was sequenced for a study of T cells of healthy individuals. CDR1 is DFQATT and CDR2 is SNEGSKA in the germline V gene (reference sequence). The CDR3 covers 14 residues. TCRdb reprocessed the 5' RACE reads via MiXCR and lists one record per CDR3 protein. The data contain tens of thousands of distinct CDR3 sequences, under 15% of them singletons. The sample holds a few counts of this clonotype. A read error may produce the germline difference seen at one junction end. The rearrangement uses TRBV20-1 and TRBJ2-1; 10 bases are shared with TRBD2. This clonotype was sampled from a human donor in good health. The CDR3 DNA reads TGCAGTGCCAGAGCGGGAGGGCCTAACAATGAGCAGTTCTTC. This codes for CSARAGGPNNEQFF.